This entry describes one TCR beta chain. Its antigen is still unknown. The record originates from a study of cytomegalovirus exposure and HLA in healthy donors. Study-level points and caveats: Rarity characterized most TCR sequences, yet some public TCRs appeared in many donors. CMV antigen specificity of a few CMV-associated chains was confirmed in vitro.

This CDR3 comprises 13 residues. CDR1 SEHNR and CDR2 FQNEAQ come from the germline V gene (reference sequence). V was cut by 1 base and J by 6 bases, with 6 bases left in between. Both 60 Vbeta primers and 13 Jbeta primers went into the PCR. Clones were read by immunoSEQ multiplex PCR, and TCRdb kept only the in-frame ones, dropping some. The table lists more than 150,000 clones, 79% of them singletons, with roughly 1.5% in the top ten. The sequence was obtained from a girl between 5 and 17 years old in good health and CMV-seropositive. The gene calls are TRBV7-9 and TRBJ2-2; no firm D call. Sequenced input: PBMCs. The CDR3 DNA reads as TGTGCCAGCAGCTTAGGTCTGTCCGGGGAGCTGTTTTTT. Translating it yields CASSLGLSGELFF.